The TCR beta chain under discussion was sequenced for a study of cytomegalovirus exposure and HLA in healthy donors. CDR1 is LGHNA and CDR2 is YSLEER in the germline V gene. V gave up 0 bases and J gave up 6 bases; unmatched junction bases: 10. The CDR3 totals 17 residues. Study-level points and caveats: Immune exposure information available was restricted to CMV serostatus.

To note about this clone: Its antigen is currently unknown.

The PCR was carried out with 60 Vbeta primers and 13 Jbeta primers. Profiling relied on immunoSEQ multiplex PCR, and the TCRdb table lists in-frame clones only, not all of them. The sample carries roughly 110,000 clones, about 81% recorded once. The chain combines TRBV4-3 with TRBJ1-5; TRBD1 matches 8 bases. The source material was PBMCs. The TCR sequence derives from a male donor in good health and CMV-seropositive. The CDR3 DNA reads TGCGCCAGCAGCCAAGATCCCAGGGGGCGTTTAGGTCAGCCCCAGCATTTT. It is translated as CASSQDPRGRLGQPQHF.